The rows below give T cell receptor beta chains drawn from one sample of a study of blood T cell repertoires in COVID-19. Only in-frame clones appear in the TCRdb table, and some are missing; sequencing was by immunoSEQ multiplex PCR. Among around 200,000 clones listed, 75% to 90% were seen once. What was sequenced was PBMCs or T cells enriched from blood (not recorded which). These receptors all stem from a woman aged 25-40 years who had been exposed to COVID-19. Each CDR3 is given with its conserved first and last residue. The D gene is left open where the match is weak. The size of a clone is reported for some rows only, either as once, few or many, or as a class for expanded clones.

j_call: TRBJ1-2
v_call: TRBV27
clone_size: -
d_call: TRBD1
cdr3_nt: TGTGCCAGCAGTTTACTACGACAGGGGGCGGGCTATGGCTACACCTTC
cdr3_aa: CASSLLRQGAGYGYTF

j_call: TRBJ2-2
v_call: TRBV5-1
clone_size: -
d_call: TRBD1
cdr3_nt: TGCGCCAGCAGCTCGGGGGACAGGGGGCGAGTTTCCGGGGAGCTGTTTTTT
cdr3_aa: CASSSGDRGRVSGELFF

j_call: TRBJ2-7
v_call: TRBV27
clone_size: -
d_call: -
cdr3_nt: TGTGCCAGCAGTTTTACAGGGACCCTCTCCTACGAGCAGTACTTC
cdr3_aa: CASSFTGTLSYEQYF

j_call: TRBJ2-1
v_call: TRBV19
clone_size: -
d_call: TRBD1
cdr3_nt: TGTGCCAGTAGTATAGTAATGGGGACAGGGAAGGTTAGTTTGAATGAGCAGTTCTTC
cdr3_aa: CASSIVMGTGKVSLNEQFF

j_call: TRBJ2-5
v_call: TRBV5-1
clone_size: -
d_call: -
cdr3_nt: TGCGCCAGCAGTCCAGGCTACCAAGAGACCCAGTACTTC
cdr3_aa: CASSPGYQETQYF

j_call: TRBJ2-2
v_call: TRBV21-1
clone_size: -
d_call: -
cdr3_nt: TGTGCCAGCGGTAGGGGGAACACCGGGGAGCTGTTTTTT
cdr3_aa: CASGRGNTGELFF

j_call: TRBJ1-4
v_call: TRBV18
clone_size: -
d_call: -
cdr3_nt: TGTGCCAGCTCACCCGGACAGTCTAATGAAAAACTGTTTTTT
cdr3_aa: CASSPGQSNEKLFF

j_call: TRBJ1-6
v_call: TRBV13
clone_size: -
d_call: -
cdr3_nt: TGTGCCAGCAGCTCTTGGGCGACGGAGGGAGATAATTCACCCCTCCACTTT
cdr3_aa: CASSSWATEGDNSPLHF

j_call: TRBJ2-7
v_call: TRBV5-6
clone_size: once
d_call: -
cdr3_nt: TGTGCCAGCAGCCCCCGCCCAGGGGACCCGAGCTCCTACGAGCAGTACTTC
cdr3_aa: CASSPRPGDPSSYEQYF

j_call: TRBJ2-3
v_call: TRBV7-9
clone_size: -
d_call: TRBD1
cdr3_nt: TGTGCCAGCAGCCGTACGACAGGGATGGTTACAGATACGCAGTATTTT
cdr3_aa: CASSRTTGMVTDTQYF

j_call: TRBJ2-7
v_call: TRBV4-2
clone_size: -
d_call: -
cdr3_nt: TGTGCCAGCAGCCAAGAGGGGGCAGGGGTCTACGAGCAGTACTTC
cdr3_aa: CASSQEGAGVYEQYF

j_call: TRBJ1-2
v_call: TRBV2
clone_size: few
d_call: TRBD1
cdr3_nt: TGTGCCAGCTTCGCCCCTCTCCTGACAGGGATGAACTATGGCTACACCTTC
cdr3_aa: CASFAPLLTGMNYGYTF

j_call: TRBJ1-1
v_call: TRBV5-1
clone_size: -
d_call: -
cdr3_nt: TGCGCCAGCAGCTTGGCCGCTGGGAGCACTGAAGCTTTCTTT
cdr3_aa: CASSLAAGSTEAFF

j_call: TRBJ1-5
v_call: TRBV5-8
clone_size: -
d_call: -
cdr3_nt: TGTGCCAGCAGCTTGGTAGGGGGTAATCAGCCCCAGCATTTT
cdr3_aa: CASSLVGGNQPQHF

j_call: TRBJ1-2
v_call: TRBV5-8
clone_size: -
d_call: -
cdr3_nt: TGTGCCAGCAGGCAGTTTAACTATGGCTACACCTTC
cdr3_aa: CASRQFNYGYTF

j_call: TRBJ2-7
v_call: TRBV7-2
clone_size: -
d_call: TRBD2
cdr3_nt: TGTGCCAGCAGCTTAGCGGGGGGGAGCTCCTACGAGCAGTACTTC
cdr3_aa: CASSLAGGSSYEQYF

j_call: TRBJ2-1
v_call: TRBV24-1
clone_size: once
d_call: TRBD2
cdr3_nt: TGTGCCACCAGTGGGGGGGGGACTAGAATGGGAGGGTACAATGAGCAGTTCTTC
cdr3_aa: CATSGGGTRMGGYNEQFF

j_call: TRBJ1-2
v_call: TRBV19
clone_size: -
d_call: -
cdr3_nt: TGTGCCAGTAGTAGGGCGGGTCGACAGGCTCCTTATGGCTACACCTTC
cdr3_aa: CASSRAGRQAPYGYTF

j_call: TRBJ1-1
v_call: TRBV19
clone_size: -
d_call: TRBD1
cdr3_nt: TGTGCCAGTAGTATCAGGGGGGCGCGCCTCACTGAAGCTTTCTTT
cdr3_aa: CASSIRGARLTEAFF

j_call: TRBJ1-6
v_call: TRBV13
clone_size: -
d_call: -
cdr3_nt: TGTGCCAGCAGCACAAACAGCGGCTATAATTCACCCCTCCACTTT
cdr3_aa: CASSTNSGYNSPLHF

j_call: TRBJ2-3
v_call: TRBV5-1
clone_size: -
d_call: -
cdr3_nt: TGCGCCAGCAACTTCGGAGGAAAGAGCACAGATACGCAGTATTTT
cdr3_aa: CASNFGGKSTDTQYF

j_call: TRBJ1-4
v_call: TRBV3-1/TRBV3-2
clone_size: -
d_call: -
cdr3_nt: TGTGCCAGCAGCCACAGAGGTGGAGAAAAACTGTTTTTT
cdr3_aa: CASSHRGGEKLFF

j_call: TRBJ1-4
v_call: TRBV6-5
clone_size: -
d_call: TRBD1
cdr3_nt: TGTGCCAGCGGACAGGTTCTGGGTGAAAAACTGTTTTTT
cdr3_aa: CASGQVLGEKLFF